The subject of this entry is one T cell receptor beta chain. This sample is part of a study of blood T cell repertoires in COVID-19. Study details: From the United States, Italy and Spain came samples of acute and convalescent COVID-19. In each case, the material was cDNA or gDNA derived from T cells, B-cell-depleted T cells, or PBMCs.

In the authors' methods: By means of reference gene primer amplification, nucleated cell counts were estimated. The protocol was immunoSEQ multiplex PCR, while the TCRdb copy is restricted to in-frame clones and leaves out a portion. Clone size and the V and J calls come from that table; the DNA yielded D and trimming. Here the sample spans 68,000 or so clones, roughly 88% being singletons. V was trimmed by 10 bases and J by 1 base, leaving 11 bases between them. Per the germline V gene, CDR1 is LNHDA and CDR2 is SQIVND (reference sequence). The length of the CDR3 is 14 residues. The origin of this receptor is a human donor in a cohort sampled during active COVID-19. The V and J genes are TRBV19 and TRBJ2-6; D is unclear. The specimen sequenced was peripheral blood. CDR3 coding DNA: TGTGCCACCGAGAATTTATCTGGGGCCAACGTCCTGACTTTC. It specifies CATENLSGANVLTF.